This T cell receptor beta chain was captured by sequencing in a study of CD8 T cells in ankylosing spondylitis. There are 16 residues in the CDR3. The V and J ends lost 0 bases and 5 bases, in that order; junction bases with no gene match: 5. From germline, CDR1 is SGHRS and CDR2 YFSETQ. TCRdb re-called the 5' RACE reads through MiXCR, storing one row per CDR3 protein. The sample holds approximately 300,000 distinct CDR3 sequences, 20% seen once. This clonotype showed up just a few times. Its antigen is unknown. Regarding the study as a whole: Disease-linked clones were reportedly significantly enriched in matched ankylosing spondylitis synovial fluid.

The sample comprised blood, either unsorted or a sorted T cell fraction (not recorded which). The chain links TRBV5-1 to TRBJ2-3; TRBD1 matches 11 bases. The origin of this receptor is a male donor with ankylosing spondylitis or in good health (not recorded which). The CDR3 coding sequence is TGCGCCAGCAGCTTGGCACCGGGACAGGGGGAAGATACGCAGTATTTT. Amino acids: CASSLAPGQGEDTQYF.